The T cell receptor (beta chain) under discussion was sequenced for a study of T cell responses to AZD1222 COVID-19 vaccine (dated by TCRdb to 2020 to 2022). Study-level background: AZD1222 recipients whose second dose came at about 4 weeks and those whose second dose came at about 12 weeks were combined into one group, since spike-specific TCR depth and breadth did not differ between the two schedules. A total of over 230 trial participants underwent TCR sequencing, of whom about 200 received two doses of AZD1222 and around 26 received two doses of the MenACWY control vaccine. Trial participants were enrolled by age into subgroups of 18-55, 56-69 and 70-plus years, and around 150, 28 and 57 TCR-sequenced participants, respectively, were included in these subgroups.

Spanning cysteine to phenylalanine, the CDR3 consists of 14 amino acids. Here the CDR3 DNA is all that survives: 42 bases in frame from base 1. Relative to germline, V is 4 bases shorter and J is 1 base shorter, with 11 bases between their ends. As encoded in the germline V gene, CDR1 is SGHRS while CDR2 is YFSETQ. The CDR3 regions of human TCRbeta chains were subjected to immunosequencing. On the study's bioinformatics: Repertoire TCRs were matched against a reference library of SARS-CoV-2-specific TCRs generated with the MIRA antigen-specificity platform. Breadth was defined as the fraction of unique TCRs that were SARS-CoV-2-associated, and depth was defined as the fraction of total T cells that were SARS-CoV-2-associated. Each spike-specific TCR was assigned to its reactive spike region and to a CD4 or CD8 class using the MIRA data. Log10-transformed breadth and depth values were compared by one-way ANOVA with Sidak's multiple comparisons tests. In its TCRdb copy, this immuneACCESS table keeps in-frame sequences only and misses some clones. Where compared with another copy, unresolved V genes explain less than half of these, and the others have no known cause. Clonal size and the V and J genes are those of that table, whereas D and trimming came from the DNA. This sample comprises more than 150,000 clones, about nine tenths of them detected only once. The ten largest account for 1.8% of the sample.

The time point label corresponds to: baseline before first vaccination. The vaccinee samples were drawn from two UK trials, COV001 and COV002, one of which was a single-blind randomized controlled phase 2/3 trial testing AZD1222 (ChAdOx1 nCoV-19) in healthy adults. Trial participant PBMC samples were collected at day 0 and day 28 after the second dose for TCRbeta chain sequencing. Worth noting for this clone: The target of this receptor is not known. Base qualities are not provided; no much larger clone lies one nucleotide away.

Paper-wide results and their limitations: After two AZD1222 doses, both the breadth and the depth of spike-specific TCRs were significantly higher than at day 0 and than in MenACWY recipients. Epitopes outside the regions mutated in the B.1.351 and B.1.1.7 variants were reportedly recognized by nearly half of the unique spike-specific TCRs. The whole spike protein was spanned by vaccine-associated CD4 TCRs, and dominant responses were seen in regions 160-218 and 743-854. No day 14 peak-response samples were available, so repertoires were characterized only after the peak T cell response. The 56-69-year group was small, and its depth increase did not reach significance, likely because of low power. Participants were mostly white British and included more females than males, and it was suggested by the authors that clonal diversity may have been underestimated. Only six AZD1222 recipients were SARS-CoV-2 seropositive at baseline, limiting conclusions about previously exposed vaccinees.

The sequencing used peripheral blood, collected on day 0 of AZD1222 vaccination. The chain joins TRBV5-1 to TRBJ2-5; 5 matching bases give a weak D call of TRBD1. This sequence was found in an adult in good health. The CDR3 is CASSPRQPQETQYF. The DNA sequence follows: TGCGCCAGCAGCCCGCGACAGCCCCAAGAGACCCAGTACTTC. With the rest looked up from the reference TRBV5-1 and TRBJ2-5 genes rather than sequenced, the full variable domain is KAGVTQTPRYLIKTRGQQVTLSCSPISGHRSVSWYQQTPGQGLQFLFEYFSETQRNKGNFPGRFSGRQFSNSRSEMNVSTLELGDSALYLCASSPRQPQETQYFGPGTRLLVL.